The clone carrying this TCR beta chain was picked up a small number of times. The data derive from a study of blood T cell repertoires in COVID-19. Whole-study context: Sites in the United States, Italy and Spain provided acute and convalescent COVID-19 samples.

The ends lost 0 bases at V and 4 bases at J; junction bases unmatched: 7. CDR1 is MNHEY and CDR2 is SMNVEV in the germline V gene (reference sequence). CDR3 length equals 16 residues. Clones were read by immunoSEQ multiplex PCR, and TCRdb kept only the in-frame ones, dropping some. The profile covers a few hundred thousand clones, with roughly 91% appearing a single time and 2% to 2.5% taken by the ten largest. The chain has TRBV27 and TRBJ2-7, with 9 positions matching TRBD2. The clonotype originates from an older woman in a cohort exposed to, infected with or recovered from COVID-19 (not recorded which). The sample consisted of PBMCs or T cells enriched from blood (not recorded which). CDR3 sequence reads: CASSLSLAGRWYEQYF. The CDR3 DNA sequence: TGTGCCAGCAGTTTATCCCTAGCGGGAAGGTGGTACGAGCAGTACTTC.